This section outlines one TCR beta chain sequence together with its context. Its antigen is undetermined. This CDR3 is 16 amino acids long. Germline values: CDR1 MGHRA, CDR2 YSYEKL. Trimming stripped 0 bases from V and 0 bases from J, with 11 bases between. The sample comes from a study of STAT3 mutations in large granular lymphocyte leukemia. About the study: Among longitudinally sequenced T-LGLL patients, roughly half had canonical activating STAT3 mutations detected. Notes on the study in general: Some patients had persisting codominant clonotypes that could mask small clones. At least one immunodominant TCR beta clonotype appeared in every T-cell large granular lymphocyte leukemia patient. In about 30% of the 18 patients, new TCR clonotypes emerged after therapy.

Some 38,000 productive templates were obtained per sample on average. The table came from immunoSEQ multiplex PCR; TCRdb's copy has only in-frame clones and leaves some out. Found here are about 13,000 clones, roughly 88% of them singletons; the top ten hold more than 10%. Sequenced: PBMCs. The TCR was taken from a human donor with T large granular lymphocyte leukemia. Some clones in this sample may be carry-over from other donors' samples. J is TRBJ2-5 and V is TRBV4-1, with no clear D. The CDR3 DNA reads TGCGCCAGCAGCCAAGATTTTCCGCGGTACCAAGAGACCCAGTACTTC. This encodes CASSQDFPRYQETQYF.